The 28 T cell receptor beta chains below were found in one sample sequenced in a study of shared clonotypes between healthy human individuals. Some clones are missing from TCRdb's copy, which holds only in-frame ones; the method was immunoSEQ multiplex PCR. The sample includes roughly 2,300,000 clones, roughly 90% of them seen just once. The source material was naive CD4+ T cells from PBMCs. Subset in this sample: CD45RA+ positively selected. The receptor set was obtained from a young man in good health. Some clones in this sample may be carry-over from other donors' samples.

This chain links TRBV7-2 with TRBJ2-1; 12 bases are a match to TRBD2. The CDR3 runs 16 residues. The J segment lost 4 bases and the V segment lost 5 bases, leaving 6 bases of the junction unmatched. Germline V gives CDR1 SGHTA, CDR2 FQGNSA. CDR3 bases: TGTGCCAGCAGCATACCGGGACTAGCGGGTTACAATGAGCAGTTCTTC. This translates into CASSIPGLAGYNEQFF. Using reference TRBV7-2 and TRBJ2-1 for the parts outside the CDR3, the full variable domain is GAGVSQSPSNKVTEKGKDVELRCDPISGHTALYWYRQSLGQGLEFLIYFQGNSAPDKSGLPSDRFSAERTGGSVSTLTIQRTQQEDSAVYLCASSIPGLAGYNEQFFGPGTRLTVL.

This clone appeared a single time. The sample holds other DNA sequences that translate to the same CDR3. This chain joins TRBV7-7 and TRBJ2-5; 8 bases are a match to TRBD1. Germline V gene data show CDR1 as SSHAT and CDR2 as FNYEAQ (reference sequence). The V gene end was trimmed by 6 bases and the J gene end by 5 bases; junction bases not matched to a gene: 5. CDR3 length: 13 residues. The DNA for the CDR3 is TGTGCCAGCAGTCGGACAGGGCAGGAGACCCAGTACTTC. Translated, it gives CASSRTGQETQYF. The complete variable domain, with remaining parts taken from reference TRBV7-7 and TRBJ2-5, reads GAGVSQSPRYKVTKRGQDVTLRCDPISSHATLYWYQQALGQGPEFLTYFNYEAQPDKSGLPSDRFSAERPEGSISTLTIQRTEQRDSAMYRCASSRTGQETQYFGPGTRLLVL.

Note on this clone: Different DNA sequences within this sample yield the same CDR3. V usage is TRBV30 and J usage is TRBJ2-7; D remains unclear. The CDR3 has 11 residues. Per the germline V gene, CDR1 is GTSNPN and CDR2 is SVGIG (reference sequence). Trimming left V 0 bases short and J 5 bases short, with 5 bases between. CDR3 in amino acids: CAWSVGDEQYF. CDR3 nucleotide sequence: TGTGCCTGGAGTGTTGGGGACGAGCAGTACTTC.

V gene TRBV5-1 combines with J gene TRBJ2-4, with a tentative D call TRBD1 (5 bases). This CDR3 comprises 14 residues. CDR1 is SGHRS and CDR2 is YFSETQ in the germline V gene. Deletions cut 2 bases from V and 8 bases from J, with 14 bases between. CDR3 sequence reads: CASSLGPDSHIQYF. The CDR3 nucleotides read TGCGCCAGCAGCTTAGGTCCCGACAGTCACATTCAGTACTTC.

This chain joins TRBV25-1 and TRBJ1-6; no clear D gene. This CDR3 is built from 15 residues. V was shortened by 4 bases and J by 7 bases, with 14 bases between the two germline ends. Germline V gene data show CDR1 as MGHDK and CDR2 as SYGVNS. CDR3 protein: CASSGIGRANSPLHF. In DNA, the CDR3 is TGTGCCAGCAGTGGGATCGGACGGGCAAATTCACCCCTCCACTTT.

The V and J genes are TRBV27 and TRBJ2-7, with 11 positions matching TRBD1. The germline gives CDR1 MNHEY, CDR2 SMNVEV (reference sequence). This CDR3 has 18 amino acids. Trimming cost V 3 bases and J 2 bases; bases outside gene matches: 12. The CDR3 reads CASSFRRTGGLGPYEQYF. The CDR3 coding sequence is TGTGCCAGCAGTTTTCGGCGGACAGGGGGCCTTGGCCCCTACGAGCAGTACTTC.

This clone was detected once. This sequence joins TRBV4-2 and TRBJ2-1, with 9 bases aligning to TRBD2. V shed 0 bases and J 0 bases; nucleotides not matched to a gene: 12. The CDR3 runs to 20 residues. Germline V lookup: CDR1 LGHNA, CDR2 YNFKEQ. CDR3 sequence reads: CASSQDRPRLAESSYNEQFF. The CDR3 nucleotides are TGTGCCAGCAGCCAAGATAGACCCAGACTAGCGGAAAGCTCCTACAATGAGCAGTTCTTC.

This clone was detected a few times. J is TRBJ1-2 and V is TRBV5-1; D unclear. Between the trimmed V and J ends, which lost 4 bases and 3 bases, there was a span of 16 bases. Germline V lookup: CDR1 SGHRS, CDR2 YFSETQ. This CDR3 is built from 15 residues. The CDR3 DNA reads as TGCGCCAGCAGCCCCCGGACCTTAATGGACTATGGCTACACCTTC. As protein: CASSPRTLMDYGYTF.

This sequence joins TRBV5-4 and TRBJ2-3; the match to TRBD1 covers 7 bases. V was clipped by 4 bases and J by 1 base; unmatched bases: 6. Germline V gene sequence: CDR1 SGHNT, CDR2 YYREEE (reference sequence). The CDR3 is made up of 15 amino acids. CDR3 DNA: TGTGCCAGCAGCCCTCGACAGGGCCGCACAGATACGCAGTATTTT. It yields the protein CASSPRQGRTDTQYF.

The genes are TRBV7-2 and TRBJ2-7; TRBD2 matches at 8 bases. V was clipped by 1 base and J by 5 bases; unmatched bases: 4. The CDR3 spans 14 residues. Germline values: CDR1 SGHTA, CDR2 FQGNSA. The CDR3 DNA sequence: TGTGCCAGCAGCTTAGGGCGGGAGGCCCACGAGCAGTACTTC. Residues: CASSLGREAHEQYF.

V gene TRBV18 combines with J gene TRBJ2-2; 8 positions agree with TRBD1. The CDR3 is 17 amino acids. In germline, CDR1 is KGHSH, CDR2 LQKENI. V dropped 1 base and J dropped 0; count of bases not matched to a gene: 4. CDR3 sequence reads: CASSPQTGGTNTGELFF. The CDR3 DNA is TGTGCCAGCTCACCACAAACAGGGGGTACGAACACCGGGGAGCTGTTTTTT.

This chain joins TRBV29-1 and TRBJ1-1; D is undetermined. The CDR3 runs to 12 residues. Germline loops: CDR1 SQVTM, CDR2 ANQGSEA. V was trimmed by 7 bases and J by 1 base, leaving 10 bases between them. The CDR3, as DNA: TGCAGCGGCCGAACAGCGAACACTGAAGCTTTCTTT. Amino acids: CSGRTANTEAFF.

J is TRBJ1-5 and V is TRBV18; D perhaps matches TRBD1 (5 bases). CDR1 KGHSH and CDR2 LQKENI come from the germline V gene. The V end was cut by 6 bases, the J end by 5 bases, with 14 bases between. The CDR3 contains 14 residues. The chain's CDR3 is CASSPGTYYQPQHF. CDR3 sequence (DNA): TGTGCCAGCTCCCCCGGGACTTACTATCAGCCCCAGCATTTT.

J is TRBJ1-3 and V is TRBV7-9, with TRBD1 matching over 9 bases. Trimming took 3 bases from V and 0 from J; bases not matched to a gene: 3. The CDR3 sequence is 16 residues long. Germline V gene data show CDR1 as SEHNR and CDR2 as FQNEAQ (reference sequence). The CDR3 DNA follows: TGTGCCAGCAGCTTGGACAGGGGTTCCTCTGGAAACACCATATATTTT. Its translation: CASSLDRGSSGNTIYF.

The rearrangement links TRBV18 to TRBJ2-1, with 10 bases that match TRBD2. Germline assignment: CDR1 KGHSH and CDR2 LQKENI. The CDR3 has 16 residues. Trimming cost V 1 base and J 7 bases; bases outside gene matches: 7. The CDR3 region is CASSPLLAGVNNEQFF. CDR3 nucleotides: TGTGCCAGCTCACCACTGCTAGCGGGAGTAAATAATGAGCAGTTCTTC.

As regards this clone: The identical CDR3 is also encoded by other nucleotide sequences in the sample. The chain recombines TRBV7-9 with TRBJ2-3, with TRBD1 matching 9 bases. The germline V gene has CDR1 SEHNR and CDR2 FQNEAQ (reference sequence). The CDR3 length is 14 residues. J was trimmed by 3 bases and V by 8 bases; bases with no gene match: 6. The CDR3 DNA reads TGTGCCAGCTCCCTGACAGGGGGAACAGATACGCAGTATTTT. It is translated as CASSLTGGTDTQYF.

The J gene is TRBJ2-1, the V gene TRBV7-2, with D possibly matching TRBD2 (6 bases). This CDR3 has 13 residues. V shed 5 bases and J shed 10 bases, with 15 bases lying between them. From germline, CDR1 is SGHTA and CDR2 FQGNSA. The CDR3 loop is CASSLGAGSEQFF. The CDR3 DNA follows: TGTGCCAGCAGCCTAGGGGCGGGGAGCGAGCAGTTCTTC.

This clone was seen once. V is TRBV25-1 and J is TRBJ2-6; 9 bases are a match to TRBD1. The CDR3 has 17 residues. CDR1 and CDR2 (germline): MGHDK, SYGVNS. Germline trimming cut 6 bases from V and 0 bases from J; bases unmatched to any gene: 6. CDR3 in amino acids: CASSPGQGVSGANVLTF. DNA for the CDR3: TGTGCCAGCAGCCCGGGACAGGGCGTCTCTGGGGCCAACGTCCTGACTTTC.

This chain uses TRBV15 with TRBJ2-3; D gene unclear. CDR1 and CDR2 (germline): LNHNV, YYDKDF (reference sequence). V gave up 0 bases and J gave up 7 bases, with 11 bases separating them. The CDR3 covers 14 residues. The CDR3 loop is CATSRDHLENTQYF. In DNA form, the CDR3 reads TGTGCCACCAGCAGAGATCATCTAGAGAATACGCAGTATTTT. Full variable domain (missing parts from reference TRBV15 and TRBJ2-3): DAMVIQNPRYQVTQFGKPVTLSCSQTLNHNVMYWYQQKSSQAPKLLFHYYDKDFNNEADTPDNFQSRRPNTSFCFLDIRSPGLGDTAMYLCATSRDHLENTQYFGPGTRLTVL.

The rearrangement uses TRBV7-6 and TRBJ2-7; 8 bases agree with TRBD2. The CDR3 is 18 amino acids. V lost 5 bases and J lost 6; bases outside the gene matches: 21. In germline, CDR1 is SGHVS, CDR2 FNYEAQ. DNA for the CDR3: TGTGCCAGCAGCCGCTTCGCTTATTTGAGTAATCGGGGGGGCGAGCAGTACTTC. This gives the protein CASSRFAYLSNRGGEQYF.

The CDR3 here is CASGLVGSNTEAFF. The CDR3, as DNA: TGTGCTAGTGGTTTGGTCGGAAGTAACACTGAAGCTTTCTTT. The chain combines TRBV12-5 with TRBJ1-1; D not resolved. From germline, CDR1 is LGHNT and CDR2 FRNRAP. Trimming took 0 bases from V and 2 from J, leaving 7 bases between them. The CDR3 spans 14 residues.

The chain links TRBV4-1 to TRBJ1-5; 7 bases are shared with TRBD1. This CDR3 comprises 15 residues. Germline V gives CDR1 MGHRA, CDR2 YSYEKL. V gave up 1 base and J gave up 5 bases; unmatched junction bases: 5. The CDR3: CASSQGTGTHQPQHF. CDR3 coding DNA: TGCGCCAGCAGCCAAGGGACAGGTACCCATCAGCCCCAGCATTTT.

The V call is TRBV7-2, the J call TRBJ2-7, with D unclear. Trimming removed 0 bases from V and 2 bases from J, with 5 bases in between. The germline V gene has CDR1 SGHTA and CDR2 FQGNSA. The CDR3 runs 13 residues. The CDR3 bases are TGTGCCAGCAGCTTAGCTCTCACCTACGAGCAGTACTTC. Protein sequence: CASSLALTYEQYF.

The gene calls are TRBV11-3 and TRBJ2-2, with D maybe TRBD2 (5 bases). In germline, CDR1 is SGHNT, CDR2 YENEEA. This CDR3 comprises 12 residues. The ends were cut back, 6 bases at V and 7 bases at J, with 9 bases in the middle. The CDR3 reads CASSQADGELFF. CDR3 sequence (DNA): TGTGCCAGCAGTCAAGCGGACGGGGAGCTGTTTTTT. The full variable domain, rest sourced from reference TRBV11-3 and TRBJ2-2, is EAGVVQSPRYKIIEKKQPVAFWCNPISGHNTLYWYLQNLGQGPELLIRYENEEAVDDSQLPKDRFSAERLKGVDSTLKIQPAELGDSAVYLCASSQADGELFFGEGSRLTVL.

This rearrangement joins TRBV15 to TRBJ2-1, with D uncertain. V was trimmed by 0 bases and J by 0 bases, leaving 9 bases between them. Germline CDR1 reads LNHNV; CDR2 reads YYDKDF (reference sequence). This CDR3 comprises 16 residues. This chain's CDR3 is CATSRETESSYNEQFF. CDR3 coding DNA: TGTGCCACCAGCAGAGAGACTGAGAGCTCCTACAATGAGCAGTTCTTC.

The V gene is TRBV27, the J gene TRBJ2-3, with a tentative D call TRBD2 (6 bases). The germline gives CDR1 MNHEY, CDR2 SMNVEV (reference sequence). Trimming pared 7 bases from V and 4 bases from J, leaving 21 bases between. This CDR3 has 16 residues. This CDR3 is CASNRLASNHADTQYF. DNA for the CDR3: TGTGCCAGCAATAGGCTAGCGAGCAATCACGCAGATACGCAGTATTTT.

V is TRBV10-3 and J is TRBJ1-2, with 8 bases lining up with TRBD1. Germline trimming cut 4 bases from V and 3 bases from J; bases unmatched to any gene: 4. This CDR3 region has 14 residues. Germline-derived CDR1 and CDR2 are ENHRY and SYGVKD. This CDR3 reads CAISALQGDYGYTF. CDR3 sequence (DNA): TGTGCCATCAGTGCTTTACAGGGGGACTATGGCTACACCTTC.

The chain couples TRBV5-1 to TRBJ2-6; possibly TRBD2 for D (6 bases). CDR3 length: 16 residues. The germline gives CDR1 SGHRS, CDR2 YFSETQ. The ends were cut back, 4 bases at V and 2 bases at J, with 13 bases in the middle. The DNA for the CDR3 is TGCGCCAGCAGCCTGGAGGGGAAACCTGGGGCCAACGTCCTGACTTTC. Translating it yields CASSLEGKPGANVLTF.